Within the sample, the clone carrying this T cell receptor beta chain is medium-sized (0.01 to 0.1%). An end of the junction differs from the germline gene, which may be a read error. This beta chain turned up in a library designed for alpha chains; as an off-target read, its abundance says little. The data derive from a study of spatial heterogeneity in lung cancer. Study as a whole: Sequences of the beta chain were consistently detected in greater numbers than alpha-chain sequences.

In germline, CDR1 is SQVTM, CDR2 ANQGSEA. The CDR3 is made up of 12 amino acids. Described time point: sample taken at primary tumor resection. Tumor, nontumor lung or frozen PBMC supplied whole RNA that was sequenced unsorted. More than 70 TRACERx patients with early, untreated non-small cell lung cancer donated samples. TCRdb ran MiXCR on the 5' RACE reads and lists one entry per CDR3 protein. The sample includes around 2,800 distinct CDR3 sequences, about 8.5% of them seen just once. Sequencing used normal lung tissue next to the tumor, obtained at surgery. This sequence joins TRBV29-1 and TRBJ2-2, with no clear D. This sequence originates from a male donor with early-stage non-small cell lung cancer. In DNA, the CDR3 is TGCAGCGCAGATAACAACAACGGGGAGCTGTTTTTT. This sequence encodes CSADNNNGELFF.